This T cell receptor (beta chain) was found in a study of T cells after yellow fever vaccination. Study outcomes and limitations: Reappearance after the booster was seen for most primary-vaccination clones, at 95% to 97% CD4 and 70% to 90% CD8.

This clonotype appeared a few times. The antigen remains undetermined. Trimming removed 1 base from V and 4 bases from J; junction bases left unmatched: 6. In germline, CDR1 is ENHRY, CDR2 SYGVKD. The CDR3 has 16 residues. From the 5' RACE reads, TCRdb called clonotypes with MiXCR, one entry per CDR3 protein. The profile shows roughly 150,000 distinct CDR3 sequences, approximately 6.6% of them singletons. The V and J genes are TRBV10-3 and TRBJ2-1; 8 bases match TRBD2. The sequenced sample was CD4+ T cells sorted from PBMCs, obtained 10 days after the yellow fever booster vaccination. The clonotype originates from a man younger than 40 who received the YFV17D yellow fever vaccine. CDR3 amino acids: CAISEFRTSSYNEQFF. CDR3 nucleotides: TGTGCCATCAGTGAGTTCAGGACTAGCAGTTACAATGAGCAGTTCTTC.